This entry concerns a single TCR beta chain. Its antigen is not known. These data belong to a study of T cell responses to AZD1222 COVID-19 vaccine. The study, taken as a whole, reports: AZD1222 recipients seropositive at baseline numbered only 5 or 6. The donors showed a predominance of white British ancestry and of females, with possible underestimation of clonal diversity. Regions 160-218 and 743-854 held dominance among vaccine-associated CD4 TCRs, which spanned spike.

V gave up 5 bases and J gave up 4 bases, with 11 bases separating them. Germline CDR1 reads LGHDT; CDR2 reads YNNKEL (reference sequence). CDR3 length equals 13 residues. Assay used: immunoSEQ multiplex PCR; TCRdb lists only in-frame clones, some missing. This sample has approximately 180,000 clones, with about 90% found just once. The chain uses TRBV3-1 (or the pseudogene TRBV3-2) and TRBJ1-2; D gene uncertain. The TCR sequence derives from an adult in good health. This specimen was peripheral blood, taken on day 0 of AZD1222 vaccination. This CDR3 reads CASSYGLIYGYTF. The CDR3 DNA reads as TGTGCCAGCAGCTATGGCCTCATCTATGGCTACACCTTC.